This TCR beta chain came from a study of regulatory T cells in long-lasting Graves disease. Study results and caveats: The number of shared public clonotypes was higher in persistent patients (about 3,000) than new patients (under 1,000).

Stated time point: persistent/refractory GD, antithyroid drugs over 5 years with positive TRAb. Generation of the TCR library employed RNA extracted from PBMCs. Patients were enrolled at an endocrinology department in Xi'an, China. Comments on this clonotype: Its cognate antigen is unknown.

The CDR3 runs 15 residues. V lost 7 bases and J 1 base, leaving 16 bases between the germline ends. Looked up from germline, CDR1 is LNHDA and CDR2 is SQIVND (reference sequence). In building TCR beta libraries, iRepertoire HTBI primers were used together with Arm-PCR of CDR3 regions. Via MiXCR, TCRdb re-called the multiplex PCR reads, giving one row per CDR3 protein. Of about 470,000 distinct CDR3 sequences in the sample, about 22% were seen once. This clonotype originated in a female donor with Graves disease. Specimen: peripheral blood mononuclear cells (PBMCs), collected when the disease was refractory, from a patient treated with antithyroid drugs. V and J are TRBV19 and TRBJ1-1; D is uncertain. The CDR3 region is CASTSPRTENTEAFF. The DNA of the CDR3 is TGTGCCAGTACCTCACCCAGGACGGAGAACACTGAAGCTTTCTTT.